Below, 5 T cell receptor beta chains from the same sample are listed, as sequenced in a study of blood T cell repertoires in COVID-19. Generated by immunoSEQ multiplex PCR, the TCRdb table keeps only in-frame clones and is missing some. The sample includes some 150,000 clones, approximately 80% of them seen just once. Sequencing input: peripheral blood. Source of these receptors: a woman aged 45-60 years with acute or convalescent COVID-19.

The chain recombines TRBV18 with TRBJ1-1, with 8 bases that match TRBD1. This CDR3 region has 17 residues. Germline values: CDR1 KGHSH, CDR2 LQKENI. The V gene end was trimmed by 6 bases and the J gene end by 2 bases; junction bases not matched to a gene: 14. The DNA for the CDR3 is TGTGCCAGCTCTCTGGGCGGACAGGGTTTTTTTAACACTGAAGCTTTCTTT. Its protein product is CASSLGGQGFFNTEAFF.

V gene TRBV3-1 (or the pseudogene TRBV3-2) combines with J gene TRBJ2-1, with 9 bases fitting TRBD2. The length of the CDR3 is 14 residues. V trimming: 1 base; J trimming: 13 bases; junction bases outside the gene matches: 8. Germline V gene sequence: CDR1 LGHDT, CDR2 YNNKEL (reference sequence). CDR3 nucleotide sequence: TGTGCCAGCAGCCAAGTAGCTCTAGCGGGGAGTCAGTTCTTC. Translated, it gives CASSQVALAGSQFF.

This clone appeared once. V is TRBV28 and J is TRBJ1-2; perhaps TRBD1 as D (5 bases). Germline V lookup: CDR1 MDHEN, CDR2 SYDVKM. The CDR3 length is 13 residues. V was clipped by 6 bases and J by 5 bases, with 13 bases between them. The CDR3 region has the DNA TGTGCCAGCAGGGTCGGACGGACATATGGCTACACCTTC. This encodes CASRVGRTYGYTF.

This chain uses TRBV28 with TRBJ2-2; TRBD1 matches at 9 bases. Germline CDR1 reads MDHEN; CDR2 reads SYDVKM. This CDR3 is 17 amino acids long. Losses at the gene ends were 2 bases for V and 5 bases for J; bases not matched to a gene: 9. CDR3 bases: TGTGCCAGCAGTTTAGGACAGGGGTTGGGTGTTACCGGGGAGCTGTTTTTT. As protein: CASSLGQGLGVTGELFF.

The chain couples TRBV27 to TRBJ1-2, with a tentative D call TRBD1 (5 bases). Trimming took 5 bases from V and 7 from J, leaving 14 bases between them. The germline CDR1 and CDR2 sequences are MNHEY and SMNVEV (reference sequence). There are 13 residues in the CDR3. As DNA, the CDR3 is TGTGCCAGCAGTCCGGGACTCCGGGGTGGCTACACCTTC. This codes for CASSPGLRGGYTF.